One sample yielded the 15 T cell receptor beta chains listed below, sequenced in a study of Graves' ophthalmopathy and Graves' hyperthyroidism. Beta-chain TCR CDR3 regions were amplified from RNA transcripts. A first-round RT-PCR used HTBI primers, followed by a second-round multiplex PCR. One entry per CDR3 protein results from TCRdb running MiXCR on the multiplex PCR reads. The sample lists over a million distinct CDR3 sequences; about 36% were seen once. The specimen sequenced was peripheral blood or thyroid tissue (not recorded which). Receptor source: an adult man with Graves' hyperthyroidism.

There are a few counts of this clonotype. With a much larger clone just one base away, this may be a read error. The rearrangement links TRBV7-6 to TRBJ2-7; 12 positions match TRBD1. The J segment lost 6 bases and the V segment lost 5 bases, leaving 8 bases of the junction unmatched. The CDR3 length is 15 residues. Germline V lookup: CDR1 SGHVS, CDR2 FNYEAQ. The CDR3 spells CASSLTGTGGCEQYF. The CDR3 nucleotides read TGTGCCAGCAGCCTCACCGGGACAGGGGGCTGCGAGCAGTACTTC. Filled out from reference TRBV7-6 and TRBJ2-7, the complete variable domain reads GAGVSQSPRYKVTKRGQDVALRCDPISGHVSLYWYRQALGQGPEFLTYFNYEAQQDKSGLPNDRFSAERPEGSISTLTIQRTEQRDSAMYRCASSLTGTGGCEQYFGPGTRLTVT.

This sequence joins TRBV7-9 and TRBJ1-1; D gene uncertain. Germline V lookup: CDR1 SEHNR, CDR2 FQNEAQ (reference sequence). V was shortened by 2 bases and J by 1 base, with 11 bases between the two germline ends. The CDR3 runs to 15 residues. In DNA form, the CDR3 reads TGTGCCAGCAGCTTATGGGTCGGTAAGAACACTGAAGCTTTCTTT. Translation gives CASSLWVGKNTEAFF.

This rearrangement joins TRBV12-3 or TRBV12-4 to TRBJ2-7; D unresolved. Deletions cut 5 bases from V and 2 bases from J, with 10 bases between. The CDR3 loop spans 13 amino acids. CDR3 amino acids: CASSPAAPYEQYF. CDR3 coding DNA: TGTGCCAGCAGTCCCGCAGCCCCCTACGAGCAGTACTTC.

The chain combines TRBV10-2 with TRBJ1-5, with no clear D. The V gene's germline CDR1 is WSHSY and CDR2 SAAADI. CDR3 length: 16 amino acids. V lost 2 bases and J 6 bases, leaving 17 bases between the germline ends. The CDR3 loop reads CASSEPGLNLGQPQHF. The DNA of the CDR3 is TGCGCCAGCAGTGAGCCGGGGTTGAATTTGGGTCAGCCCCAGCATTTT.

The J gene is TRBJ1-1, the V gene TRBV7-9, with D perhaps matching TRBD1 (5 bases). The CDR3 is 13 residues long. Deletions cut 5 bases from V and 6 bases from J, with 13 bases between. The germline V gene has CDR1 SEHNR and CDR2 FQNEAQ (reference sequence). The CDR3 region is CASSPGVGAEAFF. The CDR3 DNA follows: TGTGCCAGCAGCCCGGGGGTGGGGGCTGAAGCTTTCTTT.

This clonotype was observed a few times. The chain is built from TRBV10-3 and TRBJ2-7, with 7 bases lining up with TRBD1. The J segment lost 3 bases and the V segment lost 10 bases, leaving 12 bases of the junction unmatched. CDR3 length: 14 residues. Germline V lookup: CDR1 ENHRY, CDR2 SYGVKD. The CDR3 is CASSSRGPHYEQYF. CDR3 bases: TGTGCCAGCAGCTCGAGGGGGCCTCACTACGAGCAGTACTTC.

This clonotype was observed a handful of times. J is TRBJ2-5 and V is TRBV10-3, with TRBD2 identical over 7 bases. The CDR3 has 13 amino acids. CDR1 ENHRY and CDR2 SYGVKD come from the germline V gene. Trimming removed 10 bases from V and 3 bases from J; junction bases left unmatched: 8. The CDR3 spells CASRHGGEETQYF. CDR3 nucleotide sequence: TGTGCCAGCAGGCATGGGGGGGAAGAGACCCAGTACTTC.

V usage is TRBV4-1 and J usage is TRBJ1-5; D is uncertain. The CDR3 covers 13 residues. Germline CDR1 MGHRA, CDR2 YSYEKL. V gave up 6 bases and J gave up 5 bases, with 11 bases separating them. CDR3: CASSTEVDQPQHF. The CDR3 bases are TGCGCCAGCAGTACAGAGGTGGATCAGCCCCAGCATTTT.

This chain links TRBV15 with TRBJ2-6; D may correspond to TRBD1 or TRBD2 (5 bases each). Germline V gene sequence: CDR1 LNHNV, CDR2 YYDKDF (reference sequence). V lost 3 bases and J 1 base, leaving 7 bases between the germline ends. The length of the CDR3 is 15 residues. The CDR3 region is CATSSGGSGANVLTF. The CDR3 nucleotides read TGTGCCACCAGCAGTGGGGGTTCTGGGGCCAACGTCCTGACTTTC.

This clonotype was picked up many times. This sequence joins TRBV12-3 or TRBV12-4 and TRBJ1-1; no clear D gene. This CDR3 region has 13 residues. Trimming pared 3 bases from V and 3 bases from J, leaving 8 bases between. In DNA form, the CDR3 reads TGTGCCAGCAGTTTTTTCGGGGACACTGAAGCTTTCTTT. Its translation: CASSFFGDTEAFF.

Points on this clonotype: The conserved closing phenylalanine or tryptophan is absent in this CDR3, likely reflecting a read error. V usage is TRBV4-1 and J usage is TRBJ2-5; 10 bases agree with TRBD2. Germline lookup yields CDR1 MGHRA and CDR2 YSYEKL. V shed 4 bases, J shed 4 bases, and the junction held 6 bases outside the gene matches. CDR3 length: 15 amino acids. The CDR3 reads CASSPARLAGETQYL. The CDR3 region has the DNA TGCGCCAGCAGCCCAGCCCGACTAGCGGGAGAGACCCAGTACCTC.

The chain has TRBV19 and TRBJ2-2, with TRBD1 identical over 7 bases. The CDR3 has 14 amino acids. Germline CDR1 and CDR2: LNHDA and SQIVND (reference sequence). V gave up 6 bases and J gave up 5 bases; unmatched junction bases: 6. In nucleotides, the CDR3 is TGTGCCAGTAGGAGCCGACAGGGAACCGGGGAGCTGTTTTTT. Translation: CASRSRQGTGELFF.

This clonotype was picked up many times. This chain uses TRBV7-6 with TRBJ2-7; 7 bases map to TRBD2. The junction had 2 bases not matched to a gene; V was cut back by 1 base and J by 2 bases. CDR1 and CDR2 from the germline V gene are SGHVS and FNYEAQ. The CDR3 contains 14 residues. The CDR3 DNA is TGTGCCAGCAGCTTAGTGCGGGAGACCTACGAGCAGTACTTC. It encodes CASSLVRETYEQYF.

This clonotype was observed many times. The V call is TRBV20-1, the J call TRBJ2-7, with 7 bases lining up with TRBD2. Trimming took 6 bases from V and 5 from J; bases not matched to a gene: 16. CDR1 is DFQATT, CDR2 SNEGSKA, per germline (reference sequence). The CDR3 length is 15 residues. CDR3 sequence reads: CSASVGLRERNEQYF. DNA for the CDR3: TGCAGTGCCAGTGTCGGGCTGCGGGAGAGGAACGAGCAGTACTTC.

In this sample, this clonotype turned up many times. Relative to the germline gene, one junction end is altered; a read error may explain this. This sequence joins TRBV5-1 and TRBJ2-2; D not certain. This CDR3 contains 13 residues. Germline-derived CDR1 and CDR2 are SGHRS and YFSETQ. CDR3 region: CASSLTNTGELFF. For the CDR3, the DNA is TGTGCCAGCAGCCTTACGAACACCGGGGAGCTGTTTTTT.